Listed here are 18 T cell receptor beta chains from one sample, sequenced in a study of cytomegalovirus exposure and HLA in healthy donors. With 60 Vbeta and 13 Jbeta primers, the PCR was carried out. Generated by immunoSEQ multiplex PCR, the TCRdb table keeps only in-frame clones and is missing some. The sample consists of about 190,000 clones, approximately 80% of them appearing once. The sequenced sample was PBMCs. These TCRs come from a man aged 35-49 years in good health and CMV-seropositive.

The rearrangement links TRBV10-3 to TRBJ2-1; 8 bases fit TRBD2. Germline-derived CDR1 and CDR2 are ENHRY and SYGVKD. V lost 3 bases to trimming and J lost 4 bases; unmatched junction nucleotides: 5. This CDR3 region has 15 residues. The CDR3 sequence: CAISEETSAYNEQFF. DNA of the CDR3: TGTGCCATCAGTGAAGAGACTAGCGCTTACAATGAGCAGTTCTTC.

This clone has just one count. Written as DNA, the CDR3 is TGTGCCAGCAGCGTAGCGACGGGAGGGGACTTCTACGAGCAGTACTTC. Its protein product is CASSVATGGDFYEQYF. This rearrangement joins TRBV9 to TRBJ2-7; TRBD2 matches at 8 bases. Germline lookup yields CDR1 SGDLS and CDR2 YYNGEE. There are 16 residues in the CDR3. V trimming: 0 bases; J trimming: 3 bases; junction bases outside the gene matches: 8.

The rearrangement uses TRBV4-2 and TRBJ2-6, with 8 nucleotides matching TRBD1. Losses at the gene ends were 4 bases for V and 0 bases for J; bases not matched to a gene: 11. This CDR3 spans 19 amino acids. In germline, CDR1 is LGHNA, CDR2 YNFKEQ. CDR3 sequence: CASSLGPGQAFSGANVLTF. The CDR3 region has the DNA TGTGCCAGCAGCCTAGGGCCGGGACAGGCCTTCTCTGGGGCCAACGTCCTGACTTTC.

This clone was detected a few times. The chain combines TRBV5-5 with TRBJ2-3, with TRBD2 matching over 8 bases. The germline CDR1 and CDR2 sequences are SGHKS and YYEKEE (reference sequence). This CDR3 comprises 15 residues. After removal of 4 bases from V and 7 bases from J, the junction contained 11 bases not matched to a gene. The CDR3, as DNA: TGTGCCAGCAGCCCCCTCACGGGGGGGATTAATACGCAGTATTTT. Its protein is CASSPLTGGINTQYF. Full variable domain (rest looked up from reference TRBV5-5 and TRBJ2-3): DAGVTQSPTHLIKTRGQQVTLRCSPISGHKSVSWYQQVLGQGPQFIFQYYEKEERGRGNFPDRFSARQFPNYSSELNVNALLLGDSALYLCASSPLTGGINTQYFGPGTRLTVL.

The chain links TRBV7-9 to TRBJ2-3; TRBD1 is a possible D gene (6 bases). The CDR3 length is 14 residues. Germline V gene sequence: CDR1 SEHNR, CDR2 FQNEAQ (reference sequence). V lost 3 bases and J lost 5, with 12 bases in between. The chain's CDR3 is CASSFQGQGDTQYF. The CDR3 region has the DNA TGTGCCAGCAGCTTCCAGGGGCAGGGAGATACGCAGTATTTT.

This chain joins TRBV7-3 and TRBJ2-7, with 8 nucleotides matching TRBD2. This CDR3 is 19 amino acids long. Germline V lookup: CDR1 SGHTA, CDR2 FQGTGA. The J segment lost 6 bases and the V segment lost 6 bases, leaving 25 bases of the junction unmatched. The CDR3 region has the DNA TGTGCCAGCAGTCCAGCTTTGAGGGGCGTGTCGCGGGAGGTCCCCGAGCAGTACTTC. Its protein product is CASSPALRGVSREVPEQYF.

The gene calls are TRBV6-1 and TRBJ2-2; D uncertain. Germline V gene sequence: CDR1 MNHNS, CDR2 SASEGT. The V end lost 5 bases, the J end lost 5 bases, and 15 bases lay between the germline ends. This CDR3 spans 15 amino acids. The CDR3 sequence: CASSLIGQSTGELFF. Here the CDR3 DNA reads TGTGCCAGCAGTCTTATTGGCCAGTCGACCGGGGAGCTGTTTTTT.

The gene calls are TRBV18 and TRBJ1-1, with D perhaps TRBD1 (5 bases). Looked up from germline, CDR1 is KGHSH and CDR2 is LQKENI. This CDR3 region has 15 residues. The ends were cut back, 3 bases at V and 1 base at J, with 12 bases in the middle. The CDR3, as DNA: TGTGCCAGCTCACCCCGGGGGGGGGAGAACACTGAAGCTTTCTTT. This translates into CASSPRGGENTEAFF.

The chain couples TRBV6-6 to TRBJ2-7; 11 bases agree with TRBD2. J lost 4 bases, V lost 6 bases, and 5 bases had no gene match. The CDR3 runs 14 residues. Germline V gene sequence: CDR1 MNHNY, CDR2 SVGAGI (reference sequence). The CDR3 DNA sequence: TGTGCCAGCAGGGGACTAGCGGAATGGTACGAGCAGTACTTC. This sequence encodes CASRGLAEWYEQYF.

The chain combines TRBV7-7 with TRBJ2-5; 10 bases map to TRBD2. J was trimmed by 1 base and V by 5 bases; bases with no gene match: 7. Germline values: CDR1 SSHAT, CDR2 FNYEAQ (reference sequence). CDR3 length: 16 residues. The CDR3 loop is CASSPTAGGTQETQYF. Here the CDR3 DNA reads TGTGCCAGCAGCCCTACAGCGGGGGGGACCCAAGAGACCCAGTACTTC.

CDR3 sequence (DNA): TGCAGCGCGGGACAGAATTCCGGGGAGCTGTTTTTT. Translating gives CSAGQNSGELFF. This chain uses TRBV29-1 with TRBJ2-2; 7 positions agree with TRBD1. The germline gives CDR1 SQVTM, CDR2 ANQGSEA. The J segment lost 6 bases and the V segment lost 7 bases, leaving 5 bases of the junction unmatched. This CDR3 is 12 amino acids long.

This clone was seen only a few times. The chain combines TRBV2 with TRBJ1-1; TRBD1 might be the D (6 bases). Per the germline V gene, CDR1 is SNHLY and CDR2 is FYNNEI. This CDR3 is built from 14 residues. With 5 bases removed from V and 4 bases from J, the gap between germline ends came to 14 bases. In DNA, the CDR3 is TGTGCCAGCAGTACCACGATGGGGGCCACTGAAGCTTTCTTT. It encodes CASSTTMGATEAFF.

The J gene is TRBJ2-3, the V gene TRBV27; 11 bases are shared with TRBD1. J lost 8 bases, V lost 7 bases, and 11 bases had no gene match. The germline V gene has CDR1 MNHEY and CDR2 SMNVEV (reference sequence). This CDR3 contains 15 residues. This CDR3 reads CASTPTSGQGGTQYF. In DNA form, the CDR3 reads TGTGCCAGCACTCCCACTTCGGGACAGGGGGGTACGCAGTATTTT.

V is TRBV6-1 and J is TRBJ2-1; 8 nucleotides agree with TRBD2. Trimming removed 1 base from V and 4 bases from J; junction bases left unmatched: 3. The CDR3 has 15 residues. Germline V gives CDR1 MNHNS, CDR2 SASEGT. CDR3 coding DNA: TGTGCCAGCAGTGAAGGGCTAGCGGGTTACAATGAGCAGTTCTTC. This encodes CASSEGLAGYNEQFF.

V is TRBV6-5 and J is TRBJ1-6; D might be TRBD1 (5 bases). V was clipped by 5 bases and J by 9 bases, with 14 bases between them. In germline, CDR1 is MNHEY, CDR2 SVGAGI. This CDR3 contains 14 residues. In DNA, the CDR3 is TGTGCCAGCAGTCCCTACGCCGGGGGTTCACCCCTCCACTTT. Protein: CASSPYAGGSPLHF.

The chain links TRBV7-9 to TRBJ2-2; perhaps TRBD2 as D (6 bases). The CDR3 extends over 19 amino acids. The ends were cut back, 5 bases at V and 5 bases at J, with 27 bases in the middle. Germline V lookup: CDR1 SEHNR, CDR2 FQNEAQ (reference sequence). CDR3 sequence: CASSAHTSPLGGNTGELFF. The CDR3 region has the DNA TGTGCCAGCAGCGCTCACACGAGCCCCTTGGGCGGGAATACCGGGGAGCTGTTTTTT.

CDR3: CASSERARGTYEQYF. As DNA, the CDR3 is TGTGCCAGTAGCGAACGGGCCCGGGGTACCTACGAGCAGTACTTC. This chain uses TRBV19 with TRBJ2-7; TRBD2 might be the D (5 bases). Trimming left V 6 bases short and J 2 bases short, with 17 bases between. This CDR3 spans 15 amino acids. CDR1 is LNHDA, CDR2 SQIVND, per germline (reference sequence).

V and J are TRBV10-3 and TRBJ2-1; 12 nucleotides match TRBD2. CDR1 and CDR2 (germline): ENHRY, SYGVKD. The length of the CDR3 is 17 residues. V lost 3 bases, J lost 10 bases, and 13 bases stayed unmatched. The CDR3 DNA reads as TGTGCCATCAGTGATCAGACTAGCGGGGGTCCGGGAATCGAGCAGTTCTTC. Translating it yields CAISDQTSGGPGIEQFF.